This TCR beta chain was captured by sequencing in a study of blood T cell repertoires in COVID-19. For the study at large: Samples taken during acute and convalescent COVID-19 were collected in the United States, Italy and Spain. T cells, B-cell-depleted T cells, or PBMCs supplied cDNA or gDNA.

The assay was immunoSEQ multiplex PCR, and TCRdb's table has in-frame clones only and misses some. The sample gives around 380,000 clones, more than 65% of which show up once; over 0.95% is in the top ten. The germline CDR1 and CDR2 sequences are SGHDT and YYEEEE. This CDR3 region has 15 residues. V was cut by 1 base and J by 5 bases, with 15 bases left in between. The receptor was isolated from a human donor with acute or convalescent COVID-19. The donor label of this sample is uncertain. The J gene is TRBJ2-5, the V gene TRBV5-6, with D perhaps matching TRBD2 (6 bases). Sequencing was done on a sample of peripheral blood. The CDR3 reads CASSLLGLSTETQYF. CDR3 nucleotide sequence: TGTGCCAGCAGCTTGCTGGGACTTAGCACGGAGACCCAGTACTTC.